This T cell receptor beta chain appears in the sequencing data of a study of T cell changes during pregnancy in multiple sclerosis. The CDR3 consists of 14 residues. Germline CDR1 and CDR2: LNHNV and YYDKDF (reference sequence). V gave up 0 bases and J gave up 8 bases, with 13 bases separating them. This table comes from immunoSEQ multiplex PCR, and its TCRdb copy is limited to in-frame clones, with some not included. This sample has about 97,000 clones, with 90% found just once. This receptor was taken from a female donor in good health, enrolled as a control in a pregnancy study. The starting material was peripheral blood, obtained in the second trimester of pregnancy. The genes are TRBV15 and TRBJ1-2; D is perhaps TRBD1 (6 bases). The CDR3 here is CATSRDGARGGYTF. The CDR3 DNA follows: TGTGCCACCAGCAGAGATGGGGCCAGGGGAGGCTACACCTTC.